This T cell receptor beta chain is from a study of neurological immune-mediated disorders. Points from the study as a whole: The greatest degree of TCR clonal expansion was observed in HTLV-1-associated myelopathy, with the lowest in multiple sclerosis, below that of healthy controls.

cDNA was made by 5'RACE with 10-nucleotide random UMIs. Each CDR3 protein gets one entry after TCRdb re-called the 5' RACE reads with MiXCR. The sample includes 71,000 or so distinct CDR3 sequences, roughly an eighth of them seen just once. Remarks on this clonotype: The antigen is undetermined. Just one base apart from a much larger clone, this may be a read error.

Germline V CDR1 and CDR2: SGHRS, YFSETQ. CDR3 size: 16 residues. The time point was: longitudinal time-point 1 (baseline). The rearrangement links TRBV5-1 to TRBJ1-1, with 8 bases that match TRBD1. Sequenced material: PBMCs. The sequence derives from a female donor with HTLV-1-associated myelopathy (HAM/TSP). CDR3 nucleotides: TGCGCCAGCAGCTTGTCATTGGGGGCAGGGGGCGGTGAAGGTTTCTTT. This gives the protein CASSLSLGAGGGEGFF.